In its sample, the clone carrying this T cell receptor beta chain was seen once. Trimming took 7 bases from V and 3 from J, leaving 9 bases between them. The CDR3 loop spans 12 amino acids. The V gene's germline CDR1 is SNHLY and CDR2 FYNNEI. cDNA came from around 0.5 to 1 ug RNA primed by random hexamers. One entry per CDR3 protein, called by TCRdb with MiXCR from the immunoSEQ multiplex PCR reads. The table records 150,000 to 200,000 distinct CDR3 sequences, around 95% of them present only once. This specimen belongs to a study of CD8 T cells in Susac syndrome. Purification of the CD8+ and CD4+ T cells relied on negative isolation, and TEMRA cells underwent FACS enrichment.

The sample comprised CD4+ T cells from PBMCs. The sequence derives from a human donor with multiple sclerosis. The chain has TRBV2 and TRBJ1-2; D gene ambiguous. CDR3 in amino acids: CASTPEDYGYTF. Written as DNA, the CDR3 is TGTGCCAGCACCCCGGAGGACTATGGCTACACCTTC.